This TCR beta chain was captured in a study of OX40 agonist ivuxolimab in advanced cancers. Study background: Those enrolled were 80% to 85% male, with a mean age of around 57 years and ages from about 20 to 85.

As concerns this clone: What it binds is not known.

Germline V gene lookup returns CDR1 SGHDN and CDR2 FVKESK. The CDR3 has 15 residues. V lost 2 bases and J 3 bases, leaving 14 bases between the germline ends. General study points: Expansion of clones was among the lowest in partial responders at 0.1-3.0 mg/kg. CD4+ and CD8+ T cells in blood underwent clonal expansion by week 6 at 0.1 to 3.0 mg/kg. Also present in some nonresponders was a low level of normalized T-cell clonal expansion.

Libraries were prepared by immunoSEQ multiplex PCR; TCRdb keeps only in-frame clonotypes and omits some of them. Among some 50,000 clones, around 91% were seen once, and the ten largest hold approximately 12%. This receptor was obtained from an adult with an advanced solid tumor such as melanoma, head and neck, liver or kidney cancer. This specimen consisted of CD4+ or CD8+ T cells sorted from blood, obtained in a trial of the OX40 agonist ivuxolimab. The J gene is TRBJ2-7, the V gene TRBV14; D gene ambiguous. The CDR3 region is CASSQSLQTGYEQYF. The CDR3 nucleotides are TGTGCCAGCAGCCAAAGTTTGCAGACCGGCTACGAGCAGTACTTC.